This T cell receptor beta chain originates from a study of blood T cell repertoires in COVID-19. Across the study: The analysed material was cDNA or gDNA that came from T cells, B-cell-depleted T cells, or PBMCs.

The V and J ends lost 7 bases and 6 bases respectively, with 15 bases between them. The CDR3 has 13 amino acids. Germline lookup yields CDR1 SNHLY and CDR2 FYNNEI. Authors' methods: Reference gene primers were amplified, and this amplification served to estimate nucleated cell counts. This table comes from immunoSEQ multiplex PCR, and its TCRdb copy is limited to in-frame clones, with some not included. V and J calls and clone size are as listed in that table; D and trimming were resolved from the DNA. The sample has over 100,000 clones; about 84% are singletons. The clonotype originates from a woman aged 60-75 years with acute or convalescent COVID-19. The sequenced sample consisted of peripheral blood. V is TRBV2 and J is TRBJ1-1; tentatively, D is TRBD1 (5 bases). DNA for the CDR3: TGTGCCAGCATTGGGGGGATGGAGTCTGAAGCTTTCTTT. It specifies CASIGGMESEAFF. The full variable domain, in which reference TRBV2 and TRBJ1-1 provide the parts outside the CDR3, is EPEVTQTPSHQVTQMGQEVILRCVPISNHLYFYWYRQILGQKVEFLVSFYNNEISEKSEIFDDQFSVERPDGSNFTLKIRSTKLEDSAMYFCASIGGMESEAFFGQGTRLTVV.